This T cell receptor beta chain was captured in a study of Graves' ophthalmopathy and Graves' hyperthyroidism. This CDR3 has 15 amino acids. The V end lost 1 base, the J end lost 5 bases, and 14 bases lay between the germline ends. Per the germline V gene, CDR1 is LGHNA and CDR2 is YSLEER. TCR beta CDR3 amplification used RNA transcripts. The library came from an HTBI-primed first-round RT-PCR and a second-round multiplex PCR. TCRdb independently ran MiXCR on the multiplex PCR reads; one entry per CDR3 protein. The table has around 1,200,000 distinct CDR3 sequences, 35% to 45% seen once. This sequence was found in an adult man with Graves' hyperthyroidism. The specimen sequenced was peripheral blood or thyroid tissue (not recorded which). The J gene is TRBJ2-5, the V gene TRBV4-3; D is ambiguous. The CDR3 spells CASSQVLERLETQYF. The DNA of the CDR3 is TGCGCCAGCAGCCAAGTTCTAGAGAGATTGGAGACCCAGTACTTC.